This T cell receptor (beta chain) was retrieved from a study of shared clonotypes between healthy human individuals. Overall study context: A donor's plate count was three for CD4 naive and three for CD4 memory; CD8 naive had two and CD8 memory one.

Sequencing used immunoSEQ multiplex PCR; TCRdb keeps in-frame clones, though not all of them. This sample has about 1 million clones, with about 74% found just once. Source material: memory CD4+ T cells sorted from blood. The subset here: CD45RA-negative fraction. The TCR was taken from a man aged 18 to 29 in good health.

The CDR3 spells CASRGTQYGELFF. CDR3 sequence (DNA): TGTGCCAGCAGGGGGACGCAGTACGGGGAGCTGTTTTTT. The gene calls are TRBV2 and TRBJ2-2; tentatively, D is TRBD1 or TRBD2 (5 bases each). CDR3 length: 13 amino acids. The germline V and J ends were trimmed by 6 bases and 7 bases, with 12 bases remaining between them. CDR1 SNHLY and CDR2 FYNNEI come from the germline V gene. The whole variable domain, filled in from reference TRBV2 and TRBJ2-2, reads EPEVTQTPSHQVTQMGQEVILRCVPISNHLYFYWYRQILGQKVEFLVSFYNNEISEKSEIFDDQFSVERPDGSNFTLKIRSTKLEDSAMYFCASRGTQYGELFFGEGSRLTVL.